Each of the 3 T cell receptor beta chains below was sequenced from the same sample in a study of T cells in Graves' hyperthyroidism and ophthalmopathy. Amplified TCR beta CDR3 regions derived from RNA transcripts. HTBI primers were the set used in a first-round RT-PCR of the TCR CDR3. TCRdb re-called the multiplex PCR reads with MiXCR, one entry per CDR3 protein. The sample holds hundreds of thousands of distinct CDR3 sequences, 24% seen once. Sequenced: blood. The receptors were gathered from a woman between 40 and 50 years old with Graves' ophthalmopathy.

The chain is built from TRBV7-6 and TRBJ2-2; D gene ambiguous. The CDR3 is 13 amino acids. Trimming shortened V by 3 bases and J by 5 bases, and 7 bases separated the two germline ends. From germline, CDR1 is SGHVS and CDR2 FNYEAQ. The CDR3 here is CASSFGRTGELFF. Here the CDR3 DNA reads TGTGCCAGCAGCTTCGGCCGTACCGGGGAGCTGTTTTTT.

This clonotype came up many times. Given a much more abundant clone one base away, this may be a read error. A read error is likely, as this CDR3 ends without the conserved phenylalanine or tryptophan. The CDR3 sequence is CSVDPGQGDAYEQYL. CDR3 sequence (DNA): TGCAGCGTCGATCCGGGACAGGGGGACGCCTACGAGCAGTACCTC. This chain joins TRBV29-1 and TRBJ2-7; 11 bases align to TRBD1. The CDR3 spans 15 residues. J gave up 2 bases and V 6 bases, and 9 bases lay outside the gene matches. Germline CDR1 reads SQVTM; CDR2 reads ANQGSEA.

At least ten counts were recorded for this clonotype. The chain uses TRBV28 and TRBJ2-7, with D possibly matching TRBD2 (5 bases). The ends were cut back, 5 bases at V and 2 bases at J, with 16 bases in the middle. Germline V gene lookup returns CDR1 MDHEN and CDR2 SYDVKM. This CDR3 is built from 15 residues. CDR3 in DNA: TGTGCCAGCAGTAGCGTGACGGGGAAGCCCTACGAGCAGTACTTC. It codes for CASSSVTGKPYEQYF.